This T cell receptor (beta chain) was retrieved from a study of control samples from healthy donors and cancer patients. TCRdb's table, derived via immunoSEQ multiplex PCR, lists solely in-frame clones and lacks some. The sample lists about 130,000 clones, about nine tenths occurring once. Trimming removed 3 bases at V and 4 bases at J, with 9 bases between. This CDR3 has 12 amino acids. Germline CDR1 SQVTM, CDR2 ANQGSEA. The V gene is TRBV29-1, the J gene TRBJ2-5, with D possibly TRBD2 on 5 matching bases. The TCR originated in a man younger than 35 in good health. Input material: blood. The CDR3 reads CSVEDFRETQYF. The CDR3 coding sequence is TGCAGCGTTGAGGACTTTCGAGAGACCCAGTACTTC.